Sequencing of this T cell receptor (beta chain) was carried out in a study of cytomegalovirus exposure and HLA in healthy donors. Findings and limits, study-wide: Analyzed later, association rates of TCRs varied across HLA loci, with DRB1 most and HLA-C fewest.

Use of 60 Vbeta and 13 Jbeta primers characterized the PCR. The data were produced by immunoSEQ multiplex PCR, yet TCRdb's version contains in-frame clones alone and is incomplete. The data hold 85,000 to 120,000 clones, with roughly 70% observed a single time. Turning to this clone: Its cognate antigen is unknown.

When sampled, the donors appeared nominally healthy, though they likely had unrecorded immune exposures. Germline loops: CDR1 ENHRY, CDR2 SYGVKD. V dropped 4 bases and J dropped 4 bases, with 12 bases sitting between them. The CDR3 covers 14 residues. What was sequenced was PBMCs. The receptor comes from a male donor in good health and CMV-seropositive. The chain joins TRBV10-3 to TRBJ2-3; D is perhaps TRBD2 (5 bases). CDR3 residues: CAISVPSGADTQYF. As DNA, the CDR3 is TGTGCCATCAGTGTACCGTCCGGGGCAGATACGCAGTATTTT.